The T cell receptor (beta chain) under discussion was sequenced for a study of blood T cell repertoires in COVID-19. Overall study context: Sources were T cells, B-cell-depleted T cells, or PBMCs; the material itself was cDNA or gDNA.

The CDR3 contains 12 residues. The germline V and J ends were trimmed by 6 bases and 4 bases, with 4 bases remaining between them. Sequenced by immunoSEQ multiplex PCR; TCRdb stores in-frame clones only, minus some. Among about 30,000 clones listed, 80% were seen once. The chain uses TRBV12-3 or TRBV12-4 and TRBJ1-6; D remains unclear. This receptor was taken from an older man with acute or convalescent COVID-19. Sequencing was carried out using peripheral blood. This CDR3 reads CASSSYNSPLHF. The DNA of the CDR3 is TGTGCCAGCAGCAGTTATAATTCACCCCTCCACTTT.